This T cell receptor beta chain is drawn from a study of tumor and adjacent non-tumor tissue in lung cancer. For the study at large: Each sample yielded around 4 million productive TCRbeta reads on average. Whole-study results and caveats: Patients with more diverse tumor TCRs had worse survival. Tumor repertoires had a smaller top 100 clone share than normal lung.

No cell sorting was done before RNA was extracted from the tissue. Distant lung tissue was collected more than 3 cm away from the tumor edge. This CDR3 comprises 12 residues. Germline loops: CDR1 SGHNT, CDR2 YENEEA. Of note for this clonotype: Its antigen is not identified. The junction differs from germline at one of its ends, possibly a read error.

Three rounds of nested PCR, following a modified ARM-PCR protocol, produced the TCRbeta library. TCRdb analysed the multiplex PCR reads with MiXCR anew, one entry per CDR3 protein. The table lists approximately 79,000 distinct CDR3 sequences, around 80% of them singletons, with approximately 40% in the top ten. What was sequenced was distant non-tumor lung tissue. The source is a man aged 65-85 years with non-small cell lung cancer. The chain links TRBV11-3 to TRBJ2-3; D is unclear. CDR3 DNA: TGTGCCAGCAGCTTAACAACGGTTACGCATTATTTT. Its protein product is CASSLTTVTHYF.